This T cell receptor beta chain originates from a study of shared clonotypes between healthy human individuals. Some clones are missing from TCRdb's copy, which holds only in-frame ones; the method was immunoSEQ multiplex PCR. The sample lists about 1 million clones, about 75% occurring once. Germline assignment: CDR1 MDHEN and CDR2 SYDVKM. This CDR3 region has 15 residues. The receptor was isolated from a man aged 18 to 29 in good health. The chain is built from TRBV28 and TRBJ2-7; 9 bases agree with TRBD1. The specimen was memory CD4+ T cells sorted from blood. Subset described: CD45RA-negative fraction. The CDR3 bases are TGTGCTTCCCACCCTAGGGACAGGGTGGTGGGGGAGCAGTACTTC. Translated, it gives CASHPRDRVVGEQYF. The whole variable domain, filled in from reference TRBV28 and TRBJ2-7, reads DVKVTQSSRYLVKRTGEKVFLECVQDMDHENMFWYRQDPGLGLRLIYFSYDVKMKEKGDIPEGYSVSREKKERFSLILESASTNQTSMYLCASHPRDRVVGEQYFGPGTRLTVT.